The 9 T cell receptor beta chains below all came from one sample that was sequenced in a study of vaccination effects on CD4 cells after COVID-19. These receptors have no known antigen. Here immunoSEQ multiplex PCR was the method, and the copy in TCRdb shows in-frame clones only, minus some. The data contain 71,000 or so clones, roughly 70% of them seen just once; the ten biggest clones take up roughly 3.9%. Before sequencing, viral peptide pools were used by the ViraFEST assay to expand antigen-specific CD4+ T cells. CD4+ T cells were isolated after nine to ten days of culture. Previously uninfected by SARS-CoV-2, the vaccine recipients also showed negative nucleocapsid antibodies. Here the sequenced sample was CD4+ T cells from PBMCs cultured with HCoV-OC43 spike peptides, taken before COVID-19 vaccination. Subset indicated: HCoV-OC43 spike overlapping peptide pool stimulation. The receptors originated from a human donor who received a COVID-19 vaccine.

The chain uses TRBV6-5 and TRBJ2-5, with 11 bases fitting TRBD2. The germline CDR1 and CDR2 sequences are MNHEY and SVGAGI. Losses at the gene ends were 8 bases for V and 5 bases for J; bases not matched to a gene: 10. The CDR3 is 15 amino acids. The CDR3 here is CASSPGVAGGETQYF. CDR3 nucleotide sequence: TGTGCCAGCTCCCCAGGGGTAGCGGGGGGGGAGACCCAGTACTTC.

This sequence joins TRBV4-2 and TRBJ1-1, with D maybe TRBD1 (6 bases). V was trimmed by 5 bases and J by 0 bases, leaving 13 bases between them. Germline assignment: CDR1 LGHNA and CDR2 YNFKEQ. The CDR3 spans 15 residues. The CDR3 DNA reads TGTGCCAGCAGCACTAGGACAGCTATGAACACTGAAGCTTTCTTT. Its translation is CASSTRTAMNTEAFF.

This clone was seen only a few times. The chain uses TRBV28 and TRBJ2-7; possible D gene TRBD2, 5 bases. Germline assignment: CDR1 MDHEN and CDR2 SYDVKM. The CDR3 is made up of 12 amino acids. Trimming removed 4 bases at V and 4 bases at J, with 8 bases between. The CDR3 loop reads CASSSTRYEQYV. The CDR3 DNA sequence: TGTGCCAGCAGTTCTACTAGATACGAGCAGTACGTC.

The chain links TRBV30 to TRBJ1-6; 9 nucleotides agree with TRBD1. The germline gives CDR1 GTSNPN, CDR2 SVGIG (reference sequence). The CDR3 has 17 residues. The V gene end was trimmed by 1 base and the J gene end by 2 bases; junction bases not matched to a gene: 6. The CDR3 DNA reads TGTGCCTGGAGTGGCGGGACAGGGAAGACCTATAATTCACCCCTCCACTTT. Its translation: CAWSGGTGKTYNSPLHF.

CDR3 sequence: CASSLPGLAGRNEQFF. CDR3 nucleotide sequence: TGTGCCAGCAGCTTGCCGGGACTAGCGGGACGCAATGAGCAGTTCTTC. The genes are TRBV11-2 and TRBJ2-1; 13 bases match TRBD2. With 3 bases clipped from V and 6 bases from J, the junction kept 5 bases outside the gene matches. Germline loops: CDR1 SGHAT, CDR2 FQNNGV. This CDR3 region has 16 residues.

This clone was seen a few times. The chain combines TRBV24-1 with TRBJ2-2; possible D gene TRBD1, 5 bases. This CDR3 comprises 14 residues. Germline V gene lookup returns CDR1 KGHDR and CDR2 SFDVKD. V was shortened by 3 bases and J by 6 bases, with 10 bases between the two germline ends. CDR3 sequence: CATSDARVPGELFF. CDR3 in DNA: TGTGCCACCAGTGATGCCAGGGTACCCGGGGAGCTGTTTTTT.

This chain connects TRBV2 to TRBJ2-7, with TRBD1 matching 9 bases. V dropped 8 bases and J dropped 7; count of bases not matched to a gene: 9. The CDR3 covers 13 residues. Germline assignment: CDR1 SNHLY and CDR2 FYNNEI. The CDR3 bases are TGTGCCAGCGGTGGGACAGGGATTGGTGAGCAGTACGTC. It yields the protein CASGGTGIGEQYV.

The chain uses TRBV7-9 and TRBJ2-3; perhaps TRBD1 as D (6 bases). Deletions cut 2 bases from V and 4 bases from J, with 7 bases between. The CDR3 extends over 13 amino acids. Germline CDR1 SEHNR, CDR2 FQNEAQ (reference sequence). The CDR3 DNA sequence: TGTGCCAGCAGCTTAAAGGGGGCAGATACGCAGTATTTT. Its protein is CASSLKGADTQYF.

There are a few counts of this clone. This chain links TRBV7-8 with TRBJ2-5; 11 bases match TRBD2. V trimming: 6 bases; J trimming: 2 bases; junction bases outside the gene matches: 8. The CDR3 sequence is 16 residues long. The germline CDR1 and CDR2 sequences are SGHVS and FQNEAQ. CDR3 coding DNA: TGTGCCAGCAGGACTGGGCTAGCGGGGGGTCAAGAGACCCAGTACTTC. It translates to CASRTGLAGGQETQYF.